Presented here are 27 T cell receptor beta chains from one specimen sequenced in a study of T-cell reconstitution after alpha-beta-depleted transplantation in children. A TCRbeta library incorporating unique molecular identifiers was prepared. TCRdb reprocessed the PCR reads via MiXCR and lists one record per CDR3 protein. The sample yields approximately 490,000 distinct CDR3 sequences, approximately 10% seen once. The material was PBMCs, obtained before TCRalphabeta/CD19-depleted stem cell transplant. These receptor sequences come from a child between 2 and 9 years old with inherited bone marrow failure, due to receive a stem cell transplant.

This clonotype was observed a handful of times. The chain uses TRBV6-5 and TRBJ2-7, with D possibly being TRBD1 (6 bases). The germline CDR1 and CDR2 sequences are MNHEY and SVGAGI. The CDR3 runs to 17 residues. Trimming removed 3 bases from V and 3 bases from J, with 21 bases in between. The CDR3 loop is CASSYGAGRGLIYEQYF. The CDR3 DNA reads TGTGCCAGCAGTTATGGAGCCGGCAGGGGCCTTATCTACGAGCAGTACTTC.

This clonotype was detected ten times or more. This rearrangement joins TRBV20-1 to TRBJ2-2, with D possibly TRBD2 on 6 matching bases. The CDR3 runs to 15 residues. The V and J ends lost 2 bases and 2 bases respectively, with 12 bases between them. Looked up from germline, CDR1 is DFQATT and CDR2 is SNEGSKA (reference sequence). DNA of the CDR3: TGCAGTGCTAGAAGCCCTGGGACTAACACCGGGGAGCTGTTTTTT. Its protein is CSARSPGTNTGELFF.

This clonotype was detected only a few times. The J gene is TRBJ2-7, the V gene TRBV6-5; D ambiguous. The CDR3 is 17 amino acids. Germline V gene data show CDR1 as MNHEY and CDR2 as SVGAGI. Trimming left V 0 bases short and J 0 bases short, with 15 bases between. The CDR3 nucleotides read TGTGCCAGCAGTTACTCGGTCTGGTCCAGCAGCTCCTACGAGCAGTACTTC. The encoded protein is CASSYSVWSSSSYEQYF.

Ten or more counts support this clonotype. This chain connects TRBV28 to TRBJ1-3; D gene ambiguous. CDR3 length equals 15 residues. Germline-derived CDR1 and CDR2 are MDHEN and SYDVKM. V lost 2 bases, J lost 3 bases, and 11 bases lay in between. The CDR3 here is CASSLVTGDGNTIYF. The CDR3, as DNA: TGTGCCAGCAGTTTAGTTACGGGCGATGGAAACACCATATATTTT.

The chain links TRBV12-3 or TRBV12-4 to TRBJ2-3; D might be TRBD1 or TRBD2, each matching 5 bases. V was pared by 5 bases and J by 2 bases, with 14 bases between. This CDR3 contains 15 residues. The CDR3, as DNA: TGTGCCAGCAGTCCGGGGCCGGCAACCACAGATACGCAGTATTTT. It is translated as CASSPGPATTDTQYF.

This clonotype was observed many times. The genes are TRBV7-9 and TRBJ2-7, with a tentative D call TRBD2 (7 bases). Looked up from germline, CDR1 is SEHNR and CDR2 is FQNEAQ (reference sequence). The CDR3 is 14 amino acids. The ends were cut back, 0 bases at V and 2 bases at J, with 8 bases in the middle. Here the CDR3 DNA reads TGTGCCAGCAGCTTAGCGCGGGGGCCCTACGAGCAGTACTTC. Its protein is CASSLARGPYEQYF.

This clonotype showed up just a few times. CDR3 region: CSASGLAGMGGELFF. The CDR3 DNA reads TGCAGTGCTAGCGGACTAGCGGGGATGGGCGGGGAGCTGTTTTTT. V and J are TRBV20-1 and TRBJ2-2; 12 bases fit TRBD2. The CDR3 runs to 15 residues. In germline, CDR1 is DFQATT, CDR2 SNEGSKA (reference sequence). Germline trimming cut 3 bases from V and 7 bases from J; bases unmatched to any gene: 6.

This clonotype was observed a handful of times. The rearrangement joins TRBV7-9 to TRBJ2-7, with 10 bases identical to TRBD1. Germline CDR1 is SEHNR and CDR2 is FQNEAQ (reference sequence). The CDR3 extends over 14 amino acids. Trimming took 7 bases from V and 3 from J; bases not matched to a gene: 6. The CDR3, as DNA: TGTGCCAGCACCCCTAGGACAGGGGGCTACGAGCAGTACTTC. This sequence encodes CASTPRTGGYEQYF. Filled out from reference TRBV7-9 and TRBJ2-7, the complete variable domain reads DTGVSQNPRHKITKRGQNVTFRCDPISEHNRLYWYRQTLGQGPEFLTYFQNEAQLEKSRLLSDRFSAERPKGSFSTLEIQRTEQGDSAMYLCASTPRTGGYEQYFGPGTRLTVT.

This clonotype was counted many times. The chain carries TRBV4-3 and TRBJ1-2; TRBD1 might be the D (5 bases). This CDR3 comprises 14 residues. Trimming stripped 1 base from V and 4 bases from J, with 10 bases between. Germline CDR1 is LGHNA and CDR2 is YSLEER. The CDR3, as DNA: TGCGCCAGCAGCCAAGGGGGGGAGTCCTATGGCTACACCTTC. This translates into CASSQGGESYGYTF.

This clonotype appeared many times. The J gene is TRBJ2-7, the V gene TRBV18; D uncertain. From germline, CDR1 is KGHSH and CDR2 LQKENI. The CDR3 contains 14 residues. V shed 0 bases and J shed 2 bases, with 8 bases lying between them. The CDR3 here is CASSPPTKTYEQYF. The DNA of the CDR3 is TGTGCCAGCTCACCACCGACCAAGACCTACGAGCAGTACTTC.

This clonotype was seen only a few times. The chain has TRBV5-6 and TRBJ1-5, with 8 bases aligning to TRBD1. CDR1 is SGHDT and CDR2 is YYEEEE in the germline V gene. V shed 1 base, J shed 6 bases, and the junction held 6 bases outside the gene matches. CDR3 length: 15 residues. The CDR3 here is CASSLHRGWVQPQHF. The CDR3 DNA is TGTGCCAGCAGCTTGCACAGGGGGTGGGTTCAGCCCCAGCATTTT.

This clonotype was counted at least ten times. V is TRBV7-2 and J is TRBJ2-1; TRBD2 is a possible D gene (5 bases). The CDR3 consists of 13 residues. V lost 5 bases and J 9 bases, leaving 14 bases between the germline ends. CDR1 is SGHTA and CDR2 is FQGNSA in the germline V gene. The CDR3 spells CASSIRSGGEQFF. CDR3 nucleotides: TGTGCCAGCAGCATTAGGAGCGGTGGTGAGCAGTTCTTC. Together with reference TRBV7-2 and TRBJ2-1, the CDR3 gives the full variable domain: GAGVSQSPSNKVTEKGKDVELRCDPISGHTALYWYRQSLGQGLEFLIYFQGNSAPDKSGLPSDRFSAERTGGSVSTLTIQRTQQEDSAVYLCASSIRSGGEQFFGPGTRLTVL.

DNA for the CDR3: TGCAGTGCTAGAGATCGGGCCGGATCTAAGCCCCTTGGCTACACCTTC. Encoded protein: CSARDRAGSKPLGYTF. The V and J genes are TRBV20-1 and TRBJ1-2, with D uncertain. The CDR3 has 16 residues. The V end was cut by 0 bases, the J end by 7 bases, with 21 bases between. The germline V gene has CDR1 DFQATT and CDR2 SNEGSKA (reference sequence).

Many counts were recorded for this clonotype. The chain carries TRBV29-1 and TRBJ2-7; D gene unclear. Trimming left V 0 bases short and J 6 bases short, with 3 bases between. The CDR3 has 10 amino acids. Germline CDR1 reads SQVTM; CDR2 reads ANQGSEA. The CDR3, as DNA: TGCAGCGTTGAAGAGGGCGAGCAGTACTTC. Translation gives CSVEEGEQYF.

This clonotype was picked up many times. V usage is TRBV27 and J usage is TRBJ1-1; TRBD1 might be the D (5 bases). The germline CDR1 and CDR2 sequences are MNHEY and SMNVEV (reference sequence). Trimming removed 7 bases from V and 8 bases from J, with 17 bases in between. There are 13 residues in the CDR3. The CDR3 DNA sequence: TGTGCCAGCACTGGAGCGGGGCAATTGGAAGCTTTCTTT. Amino acid sequence: CASTGAGQLEAFF.

J is TRBJ2-2 and V is TRBV9; D gene uncertain. This CDR3 is 13 amino acids long. Germline V CDR1 and CDR2: SGDLS, YYNGEE. The V gene lost 5 bases and the J gene lost 2 bases, with 7 bases spanning the gap. The CDR3 spells CASRSPNTGELFF. The CDR3 DNA reads as TGTGCCAGCAGGAGCCCAAACACCGGGGAGCTGTTTTTT. Complete variable domain (other parts from reference TRBV9 and TRBJ2-2): DSGVTQTPKHLITATGQRVTLRCSPRSGDLSVYWYQQSLDQGLQFLIQYYNGEERAKGNILERFSAQQFPDLHSELNLSSLELGDSALYFCASRSPNTGELFFGEGSRLTVL.

Only a few counts were recorded for this clonotype. The gene calls are TRBV27 and TRBJ1-4; TRBD1 aligns across 8 bases. The CDR3 contains 17 residues. With V trimmed by 4 bases and J by 0 bases, 7 bases remained unmatched. Germline assignment: CDR1 MNHEY and CDR2 SMNVEV (reference sequence). This chain's CDR3 is CASSSDREFATNEKLFF. The CDR3 nucleotides are TGTGCCAGCAGTTCGGACAGGGAATTCGCAACTAATGAAAAACTGTTTTTT.

As for this clonotype: A clone one base away is much larger, so this may be a read error. The rearrangement joins TRBV4-3 to TRBJ2-2, with no clear D. V lost 0 bases, J lost 1 base, and 15 bases lay in between. This CDR3 is 18 amino acids long. Germline V gives CDR1 LGHNA, CDR2 YSLEER. The CDR3 coding sequence is TGCGCCAGCAGCCAAGATCAAACGTTCGACTTGAACACCGGGGAGCTGTTTTTT. Translation gives CASSQDQTFDLNTGELFF.

This clonotype was found many times. The chain employs TRBV5-6 and TRBJ2-7; TRBD2 might be the D (6 bases). The CDR3 runs 15 residues. Germline assignment: CDR1 SGHDT and CDR2 YYEEEE. V gave up 0 bases and J gave up 1 base, with 11 bases separating them. CDR3 loop: CASSLAGLLSYEQYF. The CDR3 nucleotides are TGTGCCAGCAGCTTGGCGGGACTTCTATCCTACGAGCAGTACTTC.

This clonotype was seen many times. The chain combines TRBV5-5 with TRBJ2-7; 15 bases line up with TRBD2. Germline-derived CDR1 and CDR2 are SGHKS and YYEKEE (reference sequence). V trimming: 2 bases; J trimming: 4 bases; junction bases outside the gene matches: 10. The length of the CDR3 is 18 residues. The CDR3: CASSFQPGLAGGGYEQYF. The CDR3 nucleotides are TGTGCCAGCAGCTTTCAACCCGGACTAGCGGGAGGGGGGTACGAGCAGTACTTC.

This clonotype has a count of ten or more. The chain uses TRBV29-1 and TRBJ2-3, with a tentative D call TRBD1 (5 bases). Looked up from germline, CDR1 is SQVTM and CDR2 is ANQGSEA. This CDR3 contains 13 residues. This chain's CDR3 is CITAGSVTDTQYF. In DNA, the CDR3 is TGCATCACTGCAGGGTCCGTCACAGATACGCAGTATTTT.

This clonotype was seen ten or more times. The chain recombines TRBV10-3 with TRBJ2-3; 10 bases line up with TRBD2. CDR1 and CDR2 (germline): ENHRY, SYGVKD. Losses at the gene ends were 8 bases for V and 6 bases for J; bases not matched to a gene: 8. This CDR3 comprises 14 residues. The CDR3 region is CAISPSGRWDTQYF. CDR3 coding DNA: TGTGCCATCTCCCCTAGCGGGAGATGGGATACGCAGTATTTT.

This clonotype was detected ten times or more. The chain joins TRBV7-6 to TRBJ2-5; a possible D gene is TRBD1 (5 bases). Trimming removed 5 bases from V and 5 bases from J, with 15 bases in between. The germline gives CDR1 SGHVS, CDR2 FNYEAQ. CDR3 length equals 14 residues. CDR3 sequence: CASSLTLAGETQYF. The CDR3 region has the DNA TGTGCCAGCAGCCTCACTTTGGCAGGGGAGACCCAGTACTTC.

This clonotype was counted many times. V and J are TRBV10-3 and TRBJ1-3; D unclear. In germline, CDR1 is ENHRY, CDR2 SYGVKD. The CDR3 length is 15 residues. Trimming pared 3 bases from V and 0 bases from J, leaving 9 bases between. The CDR3 here is CAISESPSSGNTIYF. The DNA of the CDR3 is TGTGCCATCAGTGAATCTCCAAGCTCTGGAAACACCATATATTTT.

This clonotype was seen repeatedly, ten times or more. The rearrangement uses TRBV5-6 and TRBJ1-2; D gene ambiguous. CDR1 is SGHDT, CDR2 YYEEEE, per germline. The V gene lost 2 bases and the J gene lost 8 bases, with 22 bases spanning the gap. The CDR3 loop spans 16 amino acids. The CDR3 DNA sequence: TGTGCCAGCAGCTTTATAACGGGCGCCCAGTTTCGGGGCTACACCTTC. Protein sequence: CASSFITGAQFRGYTF. Using reference TRBV5-6 and TRBJ1-2 for the parts outside the CDR3, the full variable domain is DAGVTQSPTHLIKTRGQQVTLRCSPKSGHDTVSWYQQALGQGPQFIFQYYEEEERQRGNFPDRFSGHQFPNYSSELNVNALLLGDSALYLCASSFITGAQFRGYTFGSGTRLTVV.

This clonotype was detected many times. This chain joins TRBV12-3 or TRBV12-4 and TRBJ2-4; a possible D gene is TRBD2 (5 bases). Trimming took 2 bases from V and 6 from J, leaving 8 bases between them. There are 13 residues in the CDR3. DNA for the CDR3: TGTGCCAGCAGTTTATCCCGGGGAAACATTCAGTACTTC. It is translated as CASSLSRGNIQYF.

This clonotype was seen at least ten times. The chain uses TRBV7-9 and TRBJ2-5; D perhaps matches TRBD2 (5 bases). The CDR3 loop spans 17 amino acids. Per germline, CDR1 SEHNR and CDR2 FQNEAQ (reference sequence). Trimming left V 1 base short and J 2 bases short, with 17 bases between. CDR3 protein: CASSLGAVLRGQETQYF. CDR3 in DNA: TGTGCCAGCAGCTTAGGGGCGGTGCTTCGGGGACAAGAGACCCAGTACTTC. Drawing the rest from reference TRBV7-9 and TRBJ2-5, the complete variable domain is DTGVSQNPRHKITKRGQNVTFRCDPISEHNRLYWYRQTLGQGPEFLTYFQNEAQLEKSRLLSDRFSAERPKGSFSTLEIQRTEQGDSAMYLCASSLGAVLRGQETQYFGPGTRLLVL.